The source of this T cell receptor beta chain is a study of patients and donors after allogeneic stem cell transplantation. This clonotype is medium-sized (0.01 to 0.1%) within its sample. One entry per CDR3 protein, called by TCRdb with MiXCR from the RT-PCR reads. The sample lists about 90,000 distinct CDR3 sequences, about 44% seen once, with around 60% in the top ten. The sequence derives from a human donor who was either an allogeneic HSCT recipient or a stem cell or donor lymphocyte infusion donor (not recorded which). It is not recorded whose cells these are; they may come from a transplant donor. Sequenced sample: blood, either unsorted or a sorted T cell fraction (not recorded which).

The CDR3 is CASSLRTGGNSPLHF. The CDR3 nucleotides are TGTGCCAGCAGCTTAAGAACAGGGGGGAATTCACCCCTCCACTTT. The chain employs TRBV7-9 and TRBJ1-6; 8 bases fit TRBD1. From germline, CDR1 is SEHNR and CDR2 FQNEAQ (reference sequence). The V and J ends lost 2 bases and 7 bases, in that order; junction bases with no gene match: 4. The CDR3 extends over 15 amino acids.